This paragraph reports one T cell receptor (beta chain). The data were taken from a study of T cell changes during pregnancy in multiple sclerosis. The table came from immunoSEQ multiplex PCR; TCRdb's copy has only in-frame clones and leaves some out. There are roughly 90,000 clones in the sample; roughly 93% occur only once, and around 2.3% lies in the top ten. The source material was peripheral blood, sampled in the third trimester of pregnancy. The sequence came from a female donor with multiple sclerosis, enrolled in a pregnancy study.

CDR3 nucleotides: TGTGCCAGCAGTCACGGACAGGGAACAGAGACCCAGTACTTC. Translating it yields CASSHGQGTETQYF. The chain has TRBV28 and TRBJ2-5, with 8 bases identical to TRBD1. The length of the CDR3 is 14 residues. Germline V gives CDR1 MDHEN, CDR2 SYDVKM. V lost 5 bases and J lost 4; bases outside the gene matches: 6.